One and the same sample provided the 8 T cell receptor beta chains below, sequenced in a study of radiotherapy plus CTLA-4 blockade in lung cancer. The repertoire was sequenced with immunoSEQ multiplex PCR; TCRdb's copy has only in-frame clones and lacks some. Among roughly 78,000 clones listed, around 80% were seen once. The sample in question was peripheral blood, obtained from a patient treated with radiotherapy plus ipilimumab. The receptors come from a human donor with non-small cell lung cancer who had a complete response to radiotherapy plus ipilimumab.

This chain connects TRBV6-5 to TRBJ1-5; weak D call: TRBD1 (5 bases). The CDR3 has 13 amino acids. V dropped 5 bases and J dropped 6 bases, with 11 bases sitting between them. Germline V CDR1 and CDR2: MNHEY, SVGAGI. The CDR3 sequence is CASSEARGQPQHF. The CDR3 DNA is TGTGCCAGCAGTGAAGCGAGGGGTCAGCCCCAGCATTTT.

Of note for this clone: At one end, the junction sequence differs from germline, possibly due to a read error. This sequence joins TRBV7-7 and TRBJ2-1, with 15 nucleotides matching TRBD2. This CDR3 spans 15 amino acids. CDR1 and CDR2 from the germline V gene are SSHAT and FNYEAQ (reference sequence). CDR3 coding DNA: TGTGCTAGCAGCCCCGGACTAGCGGGAGGGCGGGAGCAGTTCTTC. It yields the protein CASSPGLAGGREQFF.

The CDR3 is CAWSVWEGAGDTEAFF. The CDR3 DNA reads as TGTGCCTGGAGTGTGTGGGAGGGGGCTGGGGACACTGAAGCTTTCTTT. The gene calls are TRBV30 and TRBJ1-1; 7 bases align to TRBD1. The germline V gene encodes CDR1 GTSNPN and CDR2 SVGIG (reference sequence). The CDR3 loop spans 16 amino acids. Trimming cost V 0 bases and J 3 bases; bases outside gene matches: 10.

This clone turned up a few times. The CDR3 is CASNHGYEQYF. The CDR3 DNA is TGTGCCAGCAATCACGGCTACGAGCAGTACTTC. The V gene is TRBV6-6, the J gene TRBJ2-7, with D unclear. The germline V and J ends were trimmed by 7 bases and 3 bases, with 7 bases remaining between them. This CDR3 contains 11 residues. Per germline, CDR1 MNHNY and CDR2 SVGAGI (reference sequence).

The chain uses TRBV7-9 and TRBJ2-1, with a weak D call TRBD2 (5 bases). CDR3 size: 15 residues. Trimming removed 8 bases at V and 2 bases at J, with 16 bases between. Germline-derived CDR1 and CDR2 are SEHNR and FQNEAQ (reference sequence). The CDR3 is CASPGGGRTYNEQFF. The CDR3 DNA reads TGTGCCAGCCCTGGCGGAGGACGTACCTACAATGAGCAGTTCTTC. Filled out from reference TRBV7-9 and TRBJ2-1, the complete variable domain reads DTGVSQNPRHKITKRGQNVTFRCDPISEHNRLYWYRQTLGQGPEFLTYFQNEAQLEKSRLLSDRFSAERPKGSFSTLEIQRTEQGDSAMYLCASPGGGRTYNEQFFGPGTRLTVL.

The chain carries TRBV30 and TRBJ1-2; perhaps TRBD1 as D (5 bases). From germline, CDR1 is GTSNPN and CDR2 SVGIG (reference sequence). This CDR3 contains 14 residues. Trimming removed 0 bases from V and 1 base from J, with 9 bases in between. The CDR3: CAWSVWGVNYGYTF. DNA of the CDR3: TGTGCCTGGAGTGTTTGGGGGGTTAACTATGGCTACACCTTC.

This clone was observed once. The chain links TRBV7-2 to TRBJ2-3; TRBD1 matches at 12 bases. With 4 bases clipped from V and 5 bases from J, the junction kept 13 bases outside the gene matches. Germline V gene data show CDR1 as SGHTA and CDR2 as FQGNSA. CDR3 length: 18 amino acids. For the CDR3, the DNA is TGTGCCAGCAGCTCCCGGGACAGGGGGCTCCTTGCGGAAGATACGCAGTATTTT. Translating gives CASSSRDRGLLAEDTQYF.

The chain employs TRBV7-9 and TRBJ2-3; 9 positions agree with TRBD2. Germline CDR1 SEHNR, CDR2 FQNEAQ (reference sequence). V lost 5 bases and J lost 3; bases outside the gene matches: 6. The CDR3 extends over 15 amino acids. The chain's CDR3 is CASSEGLARTDTQYF. The CDR3 nucleotides are TGTGCCAGCAGCGAAGGACTAGCGAGGACAGATACGCAGTATTTT.